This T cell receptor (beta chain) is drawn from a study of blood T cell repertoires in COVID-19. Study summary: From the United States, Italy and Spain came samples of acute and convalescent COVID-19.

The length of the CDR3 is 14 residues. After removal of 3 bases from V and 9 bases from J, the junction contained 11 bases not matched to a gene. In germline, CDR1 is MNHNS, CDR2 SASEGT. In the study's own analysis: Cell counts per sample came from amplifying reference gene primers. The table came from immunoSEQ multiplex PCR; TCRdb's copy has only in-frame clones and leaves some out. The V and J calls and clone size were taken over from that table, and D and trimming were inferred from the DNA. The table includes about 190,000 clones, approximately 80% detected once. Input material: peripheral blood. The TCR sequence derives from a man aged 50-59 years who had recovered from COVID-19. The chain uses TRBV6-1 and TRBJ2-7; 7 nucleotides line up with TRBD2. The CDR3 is CASSEQWDRGVQYF. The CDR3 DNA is TGTGCCAGCAGTGAGCAATGGGACCGGGGGGTGCAGTACTTC.